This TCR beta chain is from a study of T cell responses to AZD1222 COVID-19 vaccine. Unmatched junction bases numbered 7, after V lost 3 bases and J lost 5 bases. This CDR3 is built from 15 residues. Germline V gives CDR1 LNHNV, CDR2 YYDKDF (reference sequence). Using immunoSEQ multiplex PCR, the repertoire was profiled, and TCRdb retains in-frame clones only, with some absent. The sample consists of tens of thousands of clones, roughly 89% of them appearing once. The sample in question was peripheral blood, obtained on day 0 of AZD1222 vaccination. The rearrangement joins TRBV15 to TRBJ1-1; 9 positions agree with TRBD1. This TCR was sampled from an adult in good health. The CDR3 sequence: CATSRGQGSGTEAFF. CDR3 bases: TGTGCCACCAGCAGGGGACAGGGTTCGGGAACTGAAGCTTTCTTT.